The T cell receptor (beta chain) described here comes from a study of T cells in narcolepsy. General study points: Blood of same and different patients, but not healthy controls, reportedly held recurring autoreactive clonotypes.

In regard to this clone: Its antigen remains unknown.

The CDR3 covers 15 residues. Deletions cut 5 bases from V and 6 bases from J, with 17 bases between. Germline-derived CDR1 and CDR2 are SGHTA and FQGTGA. Profiled with immunoSEQ multiplex PCR; TCRdb holds only in-frame clones, not every one. The data contain under 40,000 clones, about four fifths of them seen just once; the ten biggest clones take up 1.1%. The chain recombines TRBV7-3 with TRBJ2-1; D gene unclear. The sequenced material came from CD45RA- memory CD4+ T cells from PBMCs. The TCR originated in a human donor with narcolepsy. The CDR3 here is CASSRTSTRGNEQFF. The CDR3 DNA reads as TGTGCCAGCAGCCGTACTTCGACTCGTGGCAATGAGCAGTTCTTC. The whole variable domain, remainder taken from reference TRBV7-3 and TRBJ2-1, is GAGVSQTPSNKVTEKGKYVELRCDPISGHTALYWYRQSLGQGPEFLIYFQGTGAADDSGLPNDRFFAVRPEGSVSTLKIQRTERGDSAVYLCASSRTSTRGNEQFFGPGTRLTVL.